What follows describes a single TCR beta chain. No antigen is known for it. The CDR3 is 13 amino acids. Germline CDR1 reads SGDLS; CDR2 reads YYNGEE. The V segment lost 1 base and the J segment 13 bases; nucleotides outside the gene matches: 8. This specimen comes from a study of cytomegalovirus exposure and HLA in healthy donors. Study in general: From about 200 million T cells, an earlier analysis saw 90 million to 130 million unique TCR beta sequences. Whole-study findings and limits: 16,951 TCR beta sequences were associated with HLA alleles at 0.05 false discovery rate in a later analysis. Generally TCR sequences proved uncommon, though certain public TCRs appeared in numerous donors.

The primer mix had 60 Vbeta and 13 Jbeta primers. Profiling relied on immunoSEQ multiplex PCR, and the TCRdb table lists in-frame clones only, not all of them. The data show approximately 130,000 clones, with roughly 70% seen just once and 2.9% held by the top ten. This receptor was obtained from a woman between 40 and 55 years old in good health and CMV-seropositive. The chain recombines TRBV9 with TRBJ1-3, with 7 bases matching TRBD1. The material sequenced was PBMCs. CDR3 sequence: CASSVSGDSQIYF. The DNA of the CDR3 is TGTGCCAGCAGCGTATCGGGGGACAGCCAGATATATTTT.